One T cell receptor (beta chain) is described in this entry. Its cognate antigen is unknown. The length of the CDR3 is 15 residues. V dropped 4 bases and J dropped 8 bases, with 17 bases sitting between them. In germline, CDR1 is MNHEY, CDR2 SMNVEV (reference sequence). This sample is part of a study of cytomegalovirus exposure and HLA in healthy donors. The PCR had 60 Vbeta and 13 Jbeta primers. The authors' processing: Unique TCR beta chains totaled roughly 81 million in a later count, with roughly 11 million of them shared. TCRdb's copy holds only in-frame clones and misses some; the assay was immunoSEQ multiplex PCR. V, J and clone size are those of that table, while D and trimming were read from the DNA. The sample shows about 200,000 clones, and 1.1% sits with its ten largest clones. Notes on the study in general: TCR beta V- and J-gene trimming, according to a later analysis, was linked to a missense DCLRE1C variant. In a later analysis, the majority of CMV-associated beta chains seemingly showed HLA restriction. Later work associated approximately 17,000 TCR beta sequences with HLA alleles at 0.05 false discovery rate.

The TCR sequence derives from a girl under 10 years old in good health and CMV-seropositive. The chain employs TRBV27 and TRBJ1-4; tentative D call: TRBD1 (6 bases). Specimen: PBMCs. Here the CDR3 reads CASSSVRGMVEKLFF. CDR3 in DNA: TGTGCCAGCAGTTCCGTCAGGGGAATGGTAGAAAAACTGTTTTTT.